This T cell receptor (beta chain) comes out of a study of regulatory T cells in long-lasting Graves disease. Overall study findings and caveats: Persistent Graves' patients showed reduced TCR diversity versus newly diagnosed patients.

This sample's time point: newly diagnosed GD, antithyroid drugs for less than 3 months. Making the TCR library involved RNA that had been extracted from PBMCs. This clonotype appeared many times. Its antigen remains unidentified. Libraries of TCR beta came from iRepertoire HTBI primers plus Arm-PCR of CDR3 regions. Under the authors' procedure: Detected in the samples were 62 TRBV and 15 or so TRBJ segments. TCRdb re-derived calls from the multiplex PCR reads in MiXCR, one entry per CDR3 protein. The V and J calls reflect TCRdb's pipeline rather than the authors' work. Altogether approximately 270,000 distinct CDR3 sequences are present, about 20% being singletons, with the ten largest covering 14%. With 0 bases removed from V and 0 bases from J, the gap between germline ends came to 9 bases. The germline V gene has CDR1 SGHRS and CDR2 YFSETQ. The CDR3 length is 15 residues. This sample was also put to use in a study of T cells in Graves' hyperthyroidism and ophthalmopathy.

This chain connects TRBV5-1 to TRBJ1-1; unclear D gene. The sequence derives from a woman aged 25 to 45 with Graves disease. Here the sequenced sample was peripheral blood mononuclear cells (PBMCs), taken at new diagnosis, from a patient treated with antithyroid drugs. CDR3 loop: CASSLGGVLNTEAFF. In nucleotides, the CDR3 is TGCGCCAGCAGCTTGGGGGGAGTCTTGAACACTGAAGCTTTCTTT.